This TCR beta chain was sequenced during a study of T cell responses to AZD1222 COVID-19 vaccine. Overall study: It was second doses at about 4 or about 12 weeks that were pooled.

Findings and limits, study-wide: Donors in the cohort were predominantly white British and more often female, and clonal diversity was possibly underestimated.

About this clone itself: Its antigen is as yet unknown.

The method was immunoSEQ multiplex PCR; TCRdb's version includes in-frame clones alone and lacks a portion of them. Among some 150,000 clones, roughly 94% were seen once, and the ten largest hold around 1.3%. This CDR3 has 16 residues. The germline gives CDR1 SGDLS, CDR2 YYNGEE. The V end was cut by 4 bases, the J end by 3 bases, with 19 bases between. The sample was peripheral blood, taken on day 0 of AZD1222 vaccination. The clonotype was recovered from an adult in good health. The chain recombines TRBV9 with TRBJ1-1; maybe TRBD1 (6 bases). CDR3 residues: CASSNRRGGVDTEAFF. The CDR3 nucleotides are TGTGCCAGCAGCAACCGAAGAGGGGGGGTCGACACTGAAGCTTTCTTT.